The clone carrying this T cell receptor beta chain was recorded a few times. This clone may be a read error of a much larger clone one base away. The sample comes from a study of Graves' ophthalmopathy and Graves' hyperthyroidism. CDR3 length equals 13 residues. Germline values: CDR1 MRHNA, CDR2 SNTAGT. Trimming pared 8 bases from V and 6 bases from J, leaving 13 bases between. CDR3 regions of TCR beta were amplified from RNA transcripts. A first-round RT-PCR used HTBI primers, followed by a second-round multiplex PCR. Each CDR3 protein is one row after TCRdb ran MiXCR on the multiplex PCR reads. The sample records roughly 400,000 distinct CDR3 sequences, about a sixth being singletons.

Sequenced material: peripheral blood. The chain has TRBV6-4 and TRBJ2-2, with D hard to call. This clonotype originated in an adult woman with stable Graves' hyperthyroidism. The CDR3 DNA sequence: TGTGCCAGCGGTACCATTTCCGCCGGGGAGCTGTTTTTT. Its translation: CASGTISAGELFF.